This T cell receptor (beta chain) was recorded in a study of breast tumors, draining lymph nodes, adjacent tissues. General study points: The lymph node origin of tumor T cells was framed as consistent with a hypothesis, not demonstrated.

This clonotype was observed many times. Its target is unknown. The CDR3 spans 14 residues. Trimming pared 4 bases from V and 13 bases from J, leaving 17 bases between. Germline V gene lookup returns CDR1 MRHNA and CDR2 SNTAGT. A single record per CDR3 protein comes from TCRdb applying MiXCR to the multiplex PCR reads. The table lists 150,000 to 200,000 distinct CDR3 sequences, 30% to 35% of them singletons. Samples came from axillary lymph nodes draining the breast cancer. The TCR was taken from a female donor with breast cancer. Some clones in this sample may be carry-over from other donors' samples. Sequencing was carried out using axillary lymph node tissue. The rearrangement uses TRBV6-4 and TRBJ1-6; D possibly corresponds to TRBD1 (6 bases). CDR3 coding DNA: TGTGCCAGCAGTGTCATTCCAGGGGAAGCTCCCCTCCACTTT. Amino acids: CASSVIPGEAPLHF.